The present TCR beta chain was sequenced within a study of cytomegalovirus exposure and HLA in healthy donors. The PCR used 60 Vbeta and 13 Jbeta primers. As originally analysed: Per a later analysis, the number of unique TCR beta chains was roughly 80 million, of which roughly 10 million were shared. TCRdb's table, derived via immunoSEQ multiplex PCR, lists solely in-frame clones and lacks some. That table supplies the V and J calls and clone size; D and trimming were determined from the DNA. The sample has approximately 170,000 clones. CDR1 SGHDN and CDR2 FVKESK come from the germline V gene. The ends were cut back, 0 bases at V and 8 bases at J, with 7 bases in the middle. This CDR3 has 12 residues. Study findings and constraints: Sequencing probably produced one cluster of sequence variants that were highly shared. A list of 150 to 200 TCR beta chains associated with cytomegalovirus was given. The authors later linked a missense DCLRE1C variant to TCR beta V- and J-gene trimming.

Notes on this clone: Its antigen is still unknown.

This chain uses TRBV14 with TRBJ1-2; no firm D call. Sequenced material: PBMCs. The source is a woman younger than 30 in good health and CMV-seropositive. CDR3 sequence: CASSQDRGGYTF. The CDR3 DNA is TGTGCCAGCAGCCAAGATCGAGGGGGCTACACCTTC.